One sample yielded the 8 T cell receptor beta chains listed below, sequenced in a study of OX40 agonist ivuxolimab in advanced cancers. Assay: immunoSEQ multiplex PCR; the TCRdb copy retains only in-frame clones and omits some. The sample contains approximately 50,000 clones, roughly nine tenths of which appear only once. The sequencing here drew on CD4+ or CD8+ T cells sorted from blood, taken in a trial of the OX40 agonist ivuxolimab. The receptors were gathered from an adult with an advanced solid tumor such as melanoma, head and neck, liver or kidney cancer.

The CDR3 sequence is CASSAINTGELFF. In DNA form, the CDR3 reads TGTGCCAGCAGCGCTATAAACACCGGGGAGCTGTTTTTT. V is TRBV7-3 and J is TRBJ2-2; D remains ambiguous. Trimming shortened V by 5 bases and J by 2 bases, and 6 bases separated the two germline ends. The CDR3 totals 13 residues. Germline CDR1 reads SGHTA; CDR2 reads FQGTGA. The full variable domain, completed using reference TRBV7-3 and TRBJ2-2, is GAGVSQTPSNKVTEKGKYVELRCDPISGHTALYWYRQSLGQGPEFLIYFQGTGAADDSGLPNDRFFAVRPEGSVSTLKIQRTERGDSAVYLCASSAINTGELFFGEGSRLTVL.

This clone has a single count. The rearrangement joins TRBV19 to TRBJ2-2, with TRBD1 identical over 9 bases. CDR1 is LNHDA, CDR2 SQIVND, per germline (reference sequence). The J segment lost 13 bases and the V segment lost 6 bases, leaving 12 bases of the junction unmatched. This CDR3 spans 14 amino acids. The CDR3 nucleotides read TGTGCCAGTAGGTCAAGGACAGGGGTCGGTGGGCTGTTTTTT. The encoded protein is CASRSRTGVGGLFF.

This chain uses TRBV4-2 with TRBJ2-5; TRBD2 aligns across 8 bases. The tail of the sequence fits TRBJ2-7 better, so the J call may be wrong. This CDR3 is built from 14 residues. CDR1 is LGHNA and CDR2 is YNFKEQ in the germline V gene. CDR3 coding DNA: TGTGCCAGCAGCCAGGAGCGGGAGTCCCACGAGCAGTACTTC. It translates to CASSQERESHEQYF.

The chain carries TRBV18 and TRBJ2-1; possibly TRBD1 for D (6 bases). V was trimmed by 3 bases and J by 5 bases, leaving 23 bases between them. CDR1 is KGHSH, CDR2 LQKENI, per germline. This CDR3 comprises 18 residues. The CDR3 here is CASSPRLQDSMGNNEQFF. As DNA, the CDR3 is TGTGCCAGCTCACCGCGCCTTCAGGACAGTATGGGCAACAATGAGCAGTTCTTC.

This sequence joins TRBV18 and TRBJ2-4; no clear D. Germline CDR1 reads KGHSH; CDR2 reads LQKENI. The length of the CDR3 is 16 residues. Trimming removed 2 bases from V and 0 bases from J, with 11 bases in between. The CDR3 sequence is CASSPEVLGAKNIQYF. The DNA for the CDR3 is TGTGCCAGCTCACCAGAAGTACTGGGAGCCAAAAACATTCAGTACTTC.

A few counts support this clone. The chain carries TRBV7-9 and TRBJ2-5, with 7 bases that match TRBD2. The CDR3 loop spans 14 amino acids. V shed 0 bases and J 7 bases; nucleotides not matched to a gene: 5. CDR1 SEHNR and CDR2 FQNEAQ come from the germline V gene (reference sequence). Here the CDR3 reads CASSLAGGPSTQYF. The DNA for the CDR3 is TGTGCCAGCAGCTTAGCGGGAGGGCCCTCGACCCAGTACTTC.

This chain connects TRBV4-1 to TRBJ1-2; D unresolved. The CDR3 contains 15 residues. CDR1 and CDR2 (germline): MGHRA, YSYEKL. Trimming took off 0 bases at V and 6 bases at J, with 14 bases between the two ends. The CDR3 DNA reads TGCGCCAGCAGCCAAGAGGTCAGAGGGTATCATGGCTACACCTTC. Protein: CASSQEVRGYHGYTF.

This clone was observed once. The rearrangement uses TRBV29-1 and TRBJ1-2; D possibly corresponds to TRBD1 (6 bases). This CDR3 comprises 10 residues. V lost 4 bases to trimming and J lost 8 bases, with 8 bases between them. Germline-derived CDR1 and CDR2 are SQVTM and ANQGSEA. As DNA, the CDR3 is TGCAGCGTTGCGGGGGCCGGCTACACCTTC. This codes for CSVAGAGYTF.